The rows below give T cell receptor beta chains drawn from one sample of a study of shared clonotypes between healthy human individuals. Clones were read by immunoSEQ multiplex PCR, and TCRdb kept only the in-frame ones, dropping some. The sample shows roughly 480,000 clones, around 80% of them seen only once. The specimen sequenced was PBMCs. These receptor sequences come from a woman between 35 and 50 years old in good health. Some clones in this sample may be carry-over from other donors' samples. The CDR3 runs from the conserved cysteine through the conserved F or W. D genes are given only for firm matches. Clone size is stated in some rows and not others, as once, few, many or a class when expanded.

.,TRBJ2-7,TRBV9,.,CASSVGARVYEQYF,TGTGCCAGCAGCGTAGGGGCTAGGGTTTACGAGCAGTACTTC
.,TRBJ1-1,TRBV11-2,TRBD1,CASSPNRDRNTEAFF,TGTGCCAGCAGCCCGAACCGGGACAGGAACACTGAAGCTTTCTTT
few,TRBJ2-5,TRBV2,.,CASSGRLQETQYF,TGTGCCAGCAGTGGGCGGCTCCAAGAGACCCAGTACTTC
.,TRBJ2-1,TRBV7-7,TRBD1,CASSLQPGQDNEQFF,TGTGCTAGCAGCTTACAGCCGGGACAGGACAATGAGCAGTTCTTC
.,TRBJ2-7,TRBV6-5,.,CASRNTGTREQYF,TGTGCCAGCAGGAATACAGGGACGCGGGAGCAGTACTTC
.,TRBJ2-7,TRBV11-2,.,CASSFQGLNEQYF,TGTGCCAGCAGCTTTCAGGGTCTGAACGAGCAGTACTTC
.,TRBJ2-3,TRBV7-2,.,CASSLEPYRVTDTQYF,TGTGCCAGCAGCTTAGAACCCTACCGGGTAACAGATACGCAGTATTTT
.,TRBJ2-7,TRBV28,TRBD1,CASRWDRVGYEQYF,TGTGCCAGCAGGTGGGACAGGGTGGGCTACGAGCAGTACTTC
.,TRBJ2-5,TRBV5-4,TRBD2,CASSLGTSGGRRETQYF,TGTGCCAGCAGCTTGGGGACTAGCGGGGGAAGGCGGGAGACCCAGTACTTC
.,TRBJ2-2,TRBV7-2,TRBD1,CASSWDRGVSGELFF,TGTGCCAGCAGCTGGGACAGGGGCGTATCCGGGGAGCTGTTTTTT
.,TRBJ1-4,TRBV30,.,CAWSAGIGPIYEKLFF,TGTGCCTGGAGTGCCGGTATCGGGCCCATATATGAAAAACTGTTTTTT
.,TRBJ1-4,TRBV6-5,.,CASSLGWTNEKLFF,TGTGCAAGCAGTCTCGGTTGGACTAATGAAAAACTGTTTTTT
.,TRBJ2-7,TRBV9,.,CASSVGLAGSYEQYF,TGTGCCAGCAGCGTCGGGCTAGCCGGATCCTACGAGCAGTACTTC
.,TRBJ2-1,TRBV5-4,TRBD2,CASSLRREPQFF,TGTGCCAGCAGCTTGCGGCGGGAGCCTCAGTTCTTC
once,TRBJ2-7,TRBV11-2,.,CASSSIGLTYEQYF,TGTGCCAGCAGCTCTATCGGGTTAACCTACGAGCAGTACTTC
many,TRBJ2-1,TRBV7-3,TRBD2,CASIESGLAGPQQFF,TGTGCCAGCATCGAGTCGGGACTAGCGGGCCCTCAGCAGTTCTTC
.,TRBJ2-5,TRBV6-6,TRBD2,CASRRGLAGQETQYF,TGTGCCAGCAGAAGGGGACTAGCGGGACAAGAGACCCAGTACTTC
.,TRBJ2-1,TRBV29-1,.,CSVQGLSYNEQFF,TGCAGCGTACAGGGATTATCCTACAATGAGCAGTTCTTC
.,TRBJ2-1,TRBV29-1,TRBD2,CSVLRGGLAGGPGNEQFF,TGCAGCGTCCTAAGGGGGGGACTAGCGGGAGGGCCGGGCAATGAGCAGTTCTTC
.,TRBJ2-6,TRBV6-4,.,CASSDSALGANVLTF,TGTGCCAGCAGTGACTCGGCCCTCGGGGCCAACGTCCTGACTTTC
few,TRBJ2-3,TRBV5-1,.,CASRSADTQYF,TGCGCCAGCAGGTCTGCAGATACGCAGTATTTT
.,TRBJ2-1,TRBV29-1,.,CSVEGGSAYNEQFF,TGCAGCGTGGAGGGGGGCTCGGCCTACAATGAGCAGTTCTTC
once,TRBJ2-7,TRBV11-2,TRBD2,CASSLLAGGYEQYF,TGTGCCAGCAGCCTTCTCGCGGGAGGTTACGAGCAGTACTTC
.,TRBJ1-4,TRBV2,.,CASSEEWGDNEKLFF,TGTGCCAGCAGTGAAGAGTGGGGTGATAATGAAAAACTGTTTTTT
.,TRBJ1-2,TRBV5-1,TRBD1,CASSFIPGQGTVYGYTF,TGCGCCAGCAGCTTTATACCGGGACAGGGGACCGTCTATGGCTACACCTTC
.,TRBJ1-1,TRBV28,TRBD1,CASSPRTGETEAFF,TGTGCCAGCAGTCCCCGGACAGGGGAAACTGAAGCTTTCTTT
.,TRBJ2-3,TRBV5-1,.,CASSLGAEGHTDTQYF,TGCGCCAGCAGCTTGGGGGCTGAGGGACACACAGATACGCAGTATTTT
.,TRBJ2-7,TRBV20-1,.,CSARAGYEQYF,TGCAGTGCTAGAGCGGGATACGAGCAGTACTTC
once,TRBJ1-2,TRBV7-9,.,CASSLDLSQGLYGYTF,TGTGCCAGCAGCTTAGATCTTTCCCAGGGCCTGTATGGCTACACCTTC
few,TRBJ2-3,TRBV28,.,CASSFKVLSHTDTQYF,TGTGCCAGCAGTTTTAAGGTTCTTTCCCACACAGATACGCAGTATTTT
many,TRBJ1-2,TRBV29-1,.,CSVDFSGDGYGYTF,TGCAGCGTTGATTTTTCGGGCGACGGCTATGGCTACACCTTC
.,TRBJ2-7,TRBV6-1,TRBD2,CASRGLAENYEQYF,TGTGCCAGCAGAGGACTAGCGGAAAACTACGAGCAGTACTTC
once,TRBJ2-1,TRBV10-3,TRBD2,CAISETSGPLKEQFF,TGTGCCATCAGTGAAACTAGCGGACCCCTCAAAGAGCAGTTCTTC
.,TRBJ2-7,TRBV19,.,CASSIPGYEQYF,TGTGCCAGTAGTATCCCCGGGTACGAGCAGTACTTC
.,TRBJ2-1,TRBV11-2,.,CASSLVRGPPGNEQFF,TGTGCCAGCAGCTTAGTACGCGGGCCGCCTGGAAATGAGCAGTTCTTC
.,TRBJ1-1,TRBV19,.,CASSMTRNTEAFF,TGTGCCAGTAGTATGACGCGGAACACTGAAGCTTTCTTT
.,TRBJ2-7,TRBV5-1,.,CASSLALGAEAYEQYF,TGCGCCAGCAGCTTGGCCCTAGGGGCAGAAGCCTACGAGCAGTACTTC
once,TRBJ2-7,TRBV7-2,TRBD2,CASSLLAGVHSYEQYF,TGTGCCAGCAGCTTACTAGCGGGAGTTCATTCCTACGAGCAGTACTTC
.,TRBJ2-5,TRBV5-6,.,CASSFRGQETQYF,TGTGCCAGCAGCTTCCGGGGGCAAGAGACCCAGTACTTC
.,TRBJ2-1,TRBV5-1,TRBD2,CASSSWTSGNNEQFF,TGCGCCAGCAGCTCCTGGACTAGCGGGAACAATGAGCAGTTCTTC
.,TRBJ2-7,TRBV28,TRBD1,CASDGRDRNYEQYF,TGTGCCAGTGATGGCCGGGACAGAAACTACGAGCAGTACTTC
.,TRBJ1-1,TRBV15,.,CATSKAGMTEAFF,TGTGCCACCAGCAAGGCGGGGATGACTGAAGCTTTCTTT
.,TRBJ1-1,TRBV2,.,CASSDQGTMNTEAFF,TGTGCCAGCAGTGACCAGGGTACGATGAACACTGAAGCTTTCTTT
.,TRBJ2-4,TRBV2,.,CASSPQGGIQYF,TGTGCCAGCAGCCCCCAGGGGGGGATTCAGTACTTC
.,TRBJ1-3,TRBV11-2,.,CASSLISSGNTIYF,TGTGCCAGCAGCTTAATCAGCTCTGGAAACACCATATATTTT
.,TRBJ1-4,TRBV9,.,CASSADGATNEKLFF,TGTGCCAGCAGCGCGGACGGTGCAACTAATGAAAAACTGTTTTTT
.,TRBJ1-3,TRBV28,.,CASSSGTGTGNTIYF,TGTGCCAGCAGTTCCGGGACCGGGACTGGAAACACCATATATTTT
.,TRBJ2-3,TRBV7-9,TRBD2,CASSFRTSGRDTQYF,TGTGCCAGCAGCTTCCGGACTAGCGGGAGAGATACGCAGTATTTT
.,TRBJ2-5,TRBV5-1,TRBD2,CASSPGTSGQETQYF,TGCGCCAGCAGCCCAGGGACTAGCGGACAAGAGACCCAGTACTTC
.,TRBJ1-1,TRBV9,TRBD1,CASSGGTGNTEAFF,TGTGCCAGCAGCGGAGGGACAGGTAACACTGAAGCTTTCTTT
few,TRBJ2-1,TRBV29-1,TRBD2,CSVASGSNEQFF,TGCAGCGTTGCTAGCGGGAGCAATGAGCAGTTCTTC
.,TRBJ2-1,TRBV9,.,CASSPAPAVHEQFF,TGTGCCAGCAGCCCCGCCCCCGCGGTCCATGAGCAGTTCTTC
.,TRBJ1-2,TRBV10-3,.,CAISDGGGGPGGYGYTF,TGTGCCATCAGTGACGGCGGTGGTGGGCCGGGTGGCTATGGCTACACCTTC
.,TRBJ2-7,TRBV21-1,.,CASSKSELYEQYF,TGTGCCAGCAGCAAATCTGAACTCTACGAGCAGTACTTC